Below, 21 T cell receptor beta chains from the same sample are listed, as sequenced in a study of shared clonotypes between healthy human individuals. The table came from immunoSEQ multiplex PCR; TCRdb's copy has only in-frame clones and leaves some out. The sample carries 1,500,000 or so clones, over 95% recorded once. Sequencing input: naive CD4+ T cells sorted from blood. Noted subset: CD45RA+ positively selected. The receptors derive from a man aged 25 to 45 in good health.

The genes are TRBV6-1 and TRBJ1-1; TRBD1 might be the D (5 bases). The CDR3 has 16 residues. Germline CDR1 MNHNS, CDR2 SASEGT. Trimming took 4 bases from V and 3 from J, leaving 18 bases between them. In DNA form, the CDR3 reads TGTGCCAGCAGTGCGCACAAGGGACGTTACGACACTGAAGCTTTCTTT. Its protein product is CASSAHKGRYDTEAFF.

The chain links TRBV6-6 to TRBJ2-3; D is unclear. The CDR3 length is 14 residues. Trimming removed 0 bases from V and 4 bases from J, with 8 bases in between. The germline V gene encodes CDR1 MNHNY and CDR2 SVGAGI (reference sequence). The DNA of the CDR3 is TGTGCCAGCAGTTACTCGGGCTTTGCAGATACGCAGTATTTT. As protein: CASSYSGFADTQYF.

This clone was recorded once. The chain recombines TRBV5-1 with TRBJ2-7; D might be TRBD1 or TRBD2, each matching 6 bases. The germline V gene has CDR1 SGHRS and CDR2 YFSETQ. The V end was cut by 4 bases, the J end by 3 bases, with 20 bases between. The length of the CDR3 is 16 residues. The DNA for the CDR3 is TGCGCCAGCAGCGTTCCGTCCGGAGGGGGGAACTACGAGCAGTACTTC. Translating gives CASSVPSGGGNYEQYF.

The chain recombines TRBV4-2 with TRBJ1-2; tentatively, D is TRBD1 (5 bases). V lost 5 bases, J lost 3 bases, and 13 bases lay in between. Germline CDR1 reads LGHNA; CDR2 reads YNFKEQ. The CDR3 covers 14 residues. Written as DNA, the CDR3 is TGTGCCAGCAGCTTGGCAGAGGGGTACTATGGCTACACCTTC. Translated: CASSLAEGYYGYTF.

This clone was recorded once. The chain links TRBV5-1 to TRBJ2-1; no definite D call. The CDR3 contains 13 residues. The germline V gene has CDR1 SGHRS and CDR2 YFSETQ. V shed 0 bases and J shed 5 bases, with 6 bases lying between them. The CDR3: CASSLGSHNEQFF. Here the CDR3 DNA reads TGCGCCAGCAGCTTGGGTTCACACAATGAGCAGTTCTTC.

The DNA of the CDR3 is TGTGCCAGTAGTATAGATCGATCCGGGACAGGGAGAAGCAATCAGCCCCAGCATTTT. Translation: CASSIDRSGTGRSNQPQHF. This sequence joins TRBV19 and TRBJ1-5; 9 bases are a match to TRBD1. Per the germline V gene, CDR1 is LNHDA and CDR2 is SQIVND (reference sequence). The CDR3 length is 19 residues. Germline trimming cut 0 bases from V and 1 base from J; bases unmatched to any gene: 10. Using reference TRBV19 and TRBJ1-5 for the parts outside the CDR3, the full variable domain is DGGITQSPKYLFRKEGQNVTLSCEQNLNHDAMYWYRQDPGQGLRLIYYSQIVNDFQKGDIAEGYSVSREKKESFPLTVTSAQKNPTAFYLCASSIDRSGTGRSNQPQHFGDGTRLSIL.

The chain is built from TRBV27 and TRBJ2-2, with 9 bases identical to TRBD1. CDR1 and CDR2 (germline): MNHEY, SMNVEV (reference sequence). Unmatched junction bases numbered 5, after V lost 4 bases and J lost 5 bases. This CDR3 has 15 residues. The CDR3 coding sequence is TGTGCCAGCAGTTGGGGACAGGGTGGGACCGGGGAGCTGTTTTTT. It encodes CASSWGQGGTGELFF.

J is TRBJ2-2 and V is TRBV7-2, with D possibly matching TRBD1 (6 bases). CDR1 is SGHTA and CDR2 is FQGNSA in the germline V gene. Trimming took off 1 base at V and 5 bases at J, with 14 bases between the two ends. This CDR3 has 16 residues. CDR3: CASSLEAFQGTGELFF. CDR3 in DNA: TGTGCCAGCAGCTTAGAAGCCTTCCAGGGGACCGGGGAGCTGTTTTTT.

The gene calls are TRBV5-1 and TRBJ2-1; D unclear. V lost 1 base and J lost 8, with 13 bases in between. CDR1 and CDR2 from the germline V gene are SGHRS and YFSETQ. The CDR3 sequence is 14 residues long. CDR3 coding DNA: TGCGCCAGCAGCTTGAGGGTCACTGTCCATGAGCAGTTCTTC. It yields the protein CASSLRVTVHEQFF.

The V and J genes are TRBV7-6 and TRBJ2-7; 7 bases line up with TRBD1. CDR1 SGHVS and CDR2 FNYEAQ come from the germline V gene. This CDR3 spans 17 amino acids. The V segment lost 5 bases and the J segment 2 bases; nucleotides outside the gene matches: 15. This CDR3 is CASSPMGGTETAYEQYF. The CDR3 DNA reads as TGTGCCAGCAGCCCGATGGGTGGGACAGAAACAGCCTACGAGCAGTACTTC.

This rearrangement joins TRBV2 to TRBJ1-5; D is unresolved. Deletions cut 0 bases from V and 6 bases from J, with 12 bases between. Per germline, CDR1 SNHLY and CDR2 FYNNEI. This CDR3 contains 15 residues. Here the CDR3 reads CASSEAEGPGQPQHF. The CDR3 DNA sequence: TGTGCCAGCAGTGAAGCGGAGGGTCCTGGTCAGCCCCAGCATTTT.

V and J are TRBV6-4 and TRBJ1-2; a possible D gene is TRBD1 (5 bases). In germline, CDR1 is MRHNA, CDR2 SNTAGT. CDR3 size: 11 residues. Deletions cut 6 bases from V and 8 bases from J, with 10 bases between. The chain's CDR3 is CASSEGMGYTF. CDR3 DNA sequence: TGTGCCAGCAGCGAGGGGATGGGCTACACCTTC.

The rearrangement links TRBV2 to TRBJ2-2; 10 positions agree with TRBD2. V lost 6 bases to trimming and J lost 6 bases; unmatched junction nucleotides: 4. Germline CDR1 and CDR2: SNHLY and FYNNEI. The CDR3 sequence is 14 residues long. The CDR3 loop is CASRASGSAGELFF. The CDR3 coding sequence is TGTGCCAGCAGAGCTAGCGGGAGTGCCGGGGAGCTGTTTTTT.

In DNA form, the CDR3 reads TGCGCCAGCAGTGGGCTAGCGGGCGGGAGGGAGACCCAGTACTTC. It yields the protein CASSGLAGGRETQYF. The chain employs TRBV10-2 and TRBJ2-5; 8 nucleotides agree with TRBD2. The germline gives CDR1 WSHSY, CDR2 SAAADI. With V trimmed by 4 bases and J by 5 bases, 9 bases remained unmatched. This CDR3 spans 15 amino acids.

The CDR3 protein is CASSLRREKSYEQYF. Here the CDR3 DNA reads TGTGCCAGCAGCTTACGTCGAGAGAAATCCTACGAGCAGTACTTC. The chain recombines TRBV13 with TRBJ2-7; D is undetermined. Germline CDR1 PRHDT, CDR2 FYEKMQ (reference sequence). With 2 bases removed from V and 1 base from J, the gap between germline ends came to 12 bases. The length of the CDR3 is 15 residues.

To note about this clone: The same CDR3 also results from other DNA sequences found in this sample. The chain recombines TRBV27 with TRBJ2-7; 9 bases align to TRBD2. This CDR3 has 14 residues. The germline gives CDR1 MNHEY, CDR2 SMNVEV (reference sequence). The trim removed 4 bases at V and 2 bases at J, leaving 3 bases unmatched. CDR3 bases: TGTGCCAGCAGTTCGCTAGCGGGAACCTACGAGCAGTACTTC. It yields the protein CASSSLAGTYEQYF.

This chain connects TRBV28 to TRBJ2-1, with 9 bases matching TRBD1. V gave up 6 bases and J gave up 6 bases; unmatched junction bases: 3. CDR1 and CDR2 from the germline V gene are MDHEN and SYDVKM. This CDR3 region has 13 residues. The CDR3 is CASSPDRGNEQFF. CDR3 in DNA: TGTGCCAGCAGCCCGGACAGGGGCAATGAGCAGTTCTTC.

V gene TRBV25-1 combines with J gene TRBJ1-3; TRBD1 might be the D (5 bases). Germline loops: CDR1 MGHDK, CDR2 SYGVNS. The CDR3 is made up of 16 amino acids. V was pared by 2 bases and J by 2 bases, with 13 bases between. The CDR3 region is CASSESQGRPGNTIYF. In nucleotides, the CDR3 is TGTGCCAGCAGTGAAAGTCAGGGAAGGCCTGGAAACACCATATATTTT.

V is TRBV6-5 and J is TRBJ1-1; D is unclear. Deletions cut 0 bases from V and 3 bases from J, with 11 bases between. Germline lookup yields CDR1 MNHEY and CDR2 SVGAGI. The CDR3 covers 15 residues. The CDR3 nucleotides read TGTGCCAGCAGTTACTCTTGGGAGAAGGACACTGAAGCTTTCTTT. Protein product: CASSYSWEKDTEAFF.

The gene calls are TRBV2 and TRBJ2-2, with 8 bases matching TRBD2. CDR1 is SNHLY and CDR2 is FYNNEI in the germline V gene. The CDR3 covers 16 residues. V gave up 8 bases and J gave up 6 bases; unmatched junction bases: 14. CDR3 sequence reads: CASRGAGEYRSGELFF. CDR3 sequence (DNA): TGTGCCAGCCGCGGAGCGGGAGAGTATAGATCCGGGGAGCTGTTTTTT.

This rearrangement joins TRBV6-5 to TRBJ1-5, with a possible D match to TRBD1 (6 bases). V lost 6 bases and J lost 1, with 10 bases in between. Germline-derived CDR1 and CDR2 are MNHEY and SVGAGI. The CDR3 runs 14 residues. The CDR3 bases are TGTGCCAGCAGCGTAGGACAGAGCAATCAGCCCCAGCATTTT. Protein: CASSVGQSNQPQHF.